This T cell receptor (beta chain) was identified in a study of cytomegalovirus exposure and HLA in healthy donors (TCRdb year 2017). Concerning the study at large: According to an earlier analysis of 450 to 650 of the donors, some 170 million T cells yielded approximately 120 million unique TCR beta sequences and around 280 Gb of sequence data. An early release covering roughly 640 HLA-typed donors comprised about 290 gigabases of sequencing data and around 80 million unique TCR sequences. Among the roughly 400 genotyped donors, about 83% belonged to the genetic ancestry cluster associated with self-reported Caucasian donors. The aim of the study was to test whether cataloging public T cell receptors could identify signatures of past pathogen exposure. The study used immunosequencing to profile the T cell repertoires of about 670 subjects and linked those repertoires to cytomegalovirus serostatus. Besides the first cohort of 666 subjects, a separate validation cohort made up of 90 to 150 different subjects was used. High-throughput TCR immunosequencing, statistical association of individual TCRs with disease status, and machine learning were combined to predict cytomegalovirus infection status. A later analysis re-examined previously published TCR beta repertoires from roughly 720 donors and added high-resolution HLA genotyping to investigate patterns of TCR occurrence. Rather than using new phenotypic data, the later analysis identified candidate immune exposures from TCR beta sequences and from how often those sequences occurred across donors. To decide whether each TCR beta V gene segment behaved as functional or pseudogenic, an earlier analysis of some 600 of the donors relied on high-throughput TCR beta sequencing. Alongside the repertoire data, information on donor age, sex, ethnicity and CMV serostatus was compiled. In a later genetic analysis, genome-wide SNP genotypes for about 65% of the 666 donors were used, and that subset was treated as a discovery cohort. Every repertoire in the discovery cohort had been generated on one and the same sequencing platform. HLA typing covered class I and class II loci at four-digit resolution. The number of typed donors differed by locus: about 620-640 for A, B, C, DRB1 and DQB1; some 500 for DQA1; 606 for DPA1; and about 450 for DPB1. Because of strong linkage in the cohort, 5 or 6 DR-DQ haplotypes were treated as single units for association and clustering. On average, roughly 200,000 unique TCR beta nucleotide sequences were sequenced per donor among more than 350 genotyped donors of the cohort, with 15% to 20% of those sequences being non-productive. Results and caveats for the whole study, not just this receptor: In vitro tests confirmed that a few of the cytomegalovirus-associated TCR beta chains recognize cytomegalovirus antigens. Compared with the approximately 710-donor mean, donors in an Asian-associated ancestry cluster had fewer N-insertions in productive TCRs, according to a later genetic analysis. The classifier was reported to diagnose cytomegalovirus status with high specificity and sensitivity in both the original and validation cohorts. In a later analysis, HLA-associated TCR beta chains showed more clonal expansion and lower generation probabilities than non-associated chains that were equally common. Because counts were too low, roughly 16 rarely observed V segments, including chromosome 9 orphons, were left out of the earlier analysis of a few hundred of the donors. A later analysis found that TCR association rates varied across HLA loci, with DRB1 alleles showing the most associated TCRs and HLA-C alleles the fewest. In a later analysis, several top co-occurrence clusters were reported to appear linked to parvovirus B19, influenza, CMV and Epstein-Barr virus. Roughly uniform sequencing depth across donors was assumed in presence/absence analyses, although this assumption may not hold. The study gave a list of about 170 TCR beta chains associated with cytomegalovirus. Specific HLA alleles were associated with roughly 16,000 TCR beta sequences at a false discovery rate of 0.05 in a later analysis. A further reported finding was that TCR beta sequences accurately predicted the HLA-A and HLA-B alleles for most subjects in the first cohort. In this cohort, only TCR beta chains were sequenced, and detectable features were limited by the absence of alpha or paired-chain data. A later genetic analysis associated a missense DCLRE1C variant with V-gene and J-gene trimming of TCR beta chains, and an independent cohort replicated the association. Some IMGT-functional V segments, including TRBV6-2 and TRBV6-3, could not be distinguished by the 87-base-pair reads and were therefore excluded. The sequencing pipeline was judged likely to have produced a cluster of highly shared sequence variants as a technical artifact. Because HLA typing was missing for some donors at each locus, association tests included only the typed subset. It was suggested by the authors that the approach could potentially be generalized to other disease states and immunological phenotypes. In an earlier analysis of about 600 of the donors, most TCR beta V segments appeared in productive rearrangements about 90% or about 30% of the time, broadly matching IMGT annotations. Linkage disequilibrium might explain the correlated functional status among segregating V segments, but an unknown experimental factor could not be excluded. When HLA alleles, especially DR and DQ, strongly co-occurred, attributing TCR associations to individual alleles was difficult. CMV serostatus was the only immune exposure information available for the cohort. In a later analysis, most CMV-associated TCR beta chains were found to appear HLA-restricted, with HLA associations seemingly driven largely by CMV exposure. Most TCR sequences were seen in very few donors, while some public TCRs were found in many individuals.

The cohort consisted of 650 to 700 healthy bone marrow donors. At the time of sampling, all cohort members were nominally healthy, though unrecorded immune exposures were likely present. The donor was CMV seronegative and belonged to the group of 352 seronegative cohort members. Every donor gave a peripheral blood sample, and the peripheral blood mononuclear cells from that sample were used for TCR beta sequencing. The Qiagen DNeasy Blood Extraction Kit was used to extract genomic DNA from the blood cell samples. As to this clone: Its antigen specificity is not known. Base qualities are not provided; no much larger clone lies one nucleotide away.

V sheds 1 base and J sheds 5 bases, leaving 12 bases between their ends. The germline V gene encodes CDR1 SGHVS and CDR2 FNYEAQ. Measured from the cysteine to the phenylalanine, the CDR3 is 15 residues long. The read is trimmed to its CDR3 DNA, 45 bases read in frame from base 1. The receptor library was made with the immunoSEQ multiplex PCR assay. A mixture of 60 forward primers for TCR Vbeta segments and 13 reverse primers for TCR Jbeta segments was used in the multiplex PCR. Amplification of the CDR3 region of rearranged TCR beta genes was performed with a multiplex PCR assay on genomic DNA. The Illumina HiSeq System was used to sequence the amplified TCR beta libraries as 87-base-pair reads. The source study handled its data this way. A later analysis tallied 75 million to 85 million unique TCR beta chains across the 666 repertoires, and approximately 11 million of those chains were shared by two or more donors. Raw reads were error-corrected and collapsed into unique sequences with a nearest-neighbor algorithm that merged closely related sequences to remove PCR and sequencing errors. V, D and J gene segments were assigned by aligning CDR3 sequences to IMGT reference sequences. For a sequence to be retained, a match of at least six nucleotides to both a V gene segment and a J gene segment was required. A rearrangement counted as productive if the CDR3 had no stop codons and remained in frame with V and J, and every other rearrangement counted as non-productive. CDR3 was defined by IMGT convention, running from the second conserved V-encoded cysteine to the conserved J-encoded phenylalanine. The earlier analysis of some 580 of the donors excluded any sequence lacking an unambiguous match to a single V gene segment. An earlier analysis of 450 to 650 of the donors called V segments functional above 56.7% productive rearrangements and segregating when the between-donor standard deviation exceeded 5%. A statistical classification framework was developed to diagnose cytomegalovirus status using the catalog of TCR beta chain sequences. A later analysis assigned V and J genes by comparing TCR nucleotide sequences with IMGT/GENE-DB human TR gene sequences. In a later analysis, CDR3 sequences and most-parsimonious VDJ recombination scenarios were assigned using the TCRdist pipeline. In a later analysis, every TCR beta chain was defined by the combination of its CDR3 amino acid sequence and its V-gene family, and reads without a unique V-gene family were dropped. As a way to deal with suspected cross-contamination and a sequencing artifact, a later analysis dropped hundreds of nucleotide sequences that were highly shared and had low generation probability. For each public chain, a later analysis derived a clonal expansion index from normalized ranks of inferred template counts within each repertoire. Generation probabilities in a later analysis came from a VDJ recombination model fitted to out-of-frame rearrangements, and those results were checked against IGoR. In a later analysis, TCR-TCR, TCR-HLA and TCR-CMV co-occurrence was scored with hypergeometric tests, and a repertoire-size bias correction was applied to TCR pairs. In a later analysis, false discovery rates were estimated by permuting HLA or CMV assignments 20 times. A later analysis grouped co-occurring TCRs with DBSCAN, adding TCRdist sequence similarity when clustering within HLA-allele-positive subsets. For co-occurrence clustering, repertoires with fewer than 30,000 or more than 120,000 public chains were excluded, along with about five repertoires with anomalous nucleotide sharing. TCRdb took over this immuneACCESS table, retaining in-frame rearrangements with V and J assigned. Such tables are incomplete; in checked studies, under half of the missing clones stem from an unresolved V gene, and the remainder is unexplained. The DNA was the basis for D and trimming; V, J and clone size are from that table. In all, the sample holds more than 250,000 clones, and about 90% of those were seen once. Roughly 2.3% of the sample rests with the top ten.

The material sequenced was PBMCs. The sequence joins TRBV7-6 to TRBJ2-1, with a tentative D gene TRBD2 over 6 matching bases. The sequence came from a woman aged 18-29 years in good health and CMV-seronegative. The nucleotide sequence reads TGTGCCAGCAGCTTAGATGCGGGGAAAAACAATGAGCAGTTCTTC. It codes for CASSLDAGKNNEQFF.